What follows is one T cell receptor (beta chain) and its context. There is no known antigen for this receptor. Base qualities were left out, and no much larger clone turns up one base away. Libraries came from the immunoSEQ multiplex PCR assay. A mixture of 60 forward primers for TCR Vbeta segments and 13 reverse primers for TCR Jbeta segments was used in the multiplex PCR. A multiplex PCR assay on genomic DNA amplified the CDR3 region of rearranged TCR beta genes. Amplified TCR beta libraries were sequenced as 87-base-pair reads on the Illumina HiSeq System. In the paper's pipeline: A later analysis counted about 80 million unique TCR beta chains across the 666 repertoires, and some 12 million of these chains were shared by at least two donors. Raw reads were error-corrected and collapsed into unique sequences by a nearest-neighbor algorithm in which closely related sequences were merged to remove PCR and sequencing errors. V, D and J gene segments were assigned by aligning CDR3 sequences to IMGT reference sequences. For a sequence to be retained, at least a six-nucleotide match to both a V gene segment and a J gene segment was required. A rearrangement was called productive if the CDR3 had no stop codons and remained in frame with V and J, and every other rearrangement was called non-productive. Following IMGT convention, CDR3 was defined as the stretch from the second conserved V-encoded cysteine up to the conserved J-encoded phenylalanine. In an earlier analysis of approximately 500 of the donors, sequences lacking an unambiguous match to a single V gene segment were excluded. An earlier analysis of about 600 of the donors called V segments functional above 56.7% productive rearrangements and segregating when the between-donor standard deviation exceeded 5%. A statistical classification framework was developed to diagnose cytomegalovirus status using the catalog of TCR beta chain sequences. In a later analysis, V and J genes were assigned by comparing TCR nucleotide sequences against IMGT/GENE-DB human TR gene sequences. A later analysis assigned CDR3 sequences and most-parsimonious VDJ recombination scenarios with the TCRdist pipeline. In a later analysis, every TCR beta chain was defined by the combination of its CDR3 amino acid sequence and its V-gene family, and reads without a unique V-gene family were dropped. A later analysis removed 500 to 650 highly shared, low-generation-probability nucleotide sequences to deal with suspected cross-contamination and a sequencing artifact. In a later analysis, a clonal expansion index was calculated for each public chain from normalized within-repertoire ranks of inferred template counts. In a later analysis, generation probabilities were computed with a VDJ recombination model fitted to out-of-frame rearrangements, and the resulting probabilities were checked against IGoR. In a later analysis, TCR-TCR, TCR-HLA and TCR-CMV co-occurrence was scored with hypergeometric tests, and a repertoire-size bias correction was applied to TCR pairs. False discovery rates were estimated in a later analysis by permuting HLA or CMV assignments 20 times. In a later analysis, co-occurring TCRs were grouped using DBSCAN, with TCRdist sequence similarity added in when clustering inside HLA-allele-positive subsets. For co-occurrence clustering, repertoires with fewer than 30,000 or more than 120,000 public chains were excluded, along with roughly five repertoires with anomalous nucleotide sharing. TCRdb obtained this table from immuneACCESS and retained in-frame rearrangements with V and J assigned. These tables miss some clones; where compared with another copy, unresolved V genes account for less than half of the shortfall, and the remainder is unexplained. D and trimming come from the DNA, and the V and J calls and clone size come from that table. Across this sample there are some 200,000 clones, with over 75% seen only once. The top ten clonotypes cover around 3.9% of the sample.

The data derive from a study of cytomegalovirus exposure and HLA in healthy donors (dated by TCRdb to about 2017). Turning to the overall study: In an earlier analysis of several hundred of the donors, 276 Gb of sequence data and 100 million or so unique TCR beta sequences from approximately 180 million T cells were reported. A separate validation cohort of 100 to 150 different subjects was used in addition to the approximately 610-subject first cohort. Among 300 to 500 genotyped donors of the cohort, an average of around 250,000 unique TCR beta nucleotide sequences was sequenced per donor, of which 15% to 20% were non-productive. Every repertoire in the discovery cohort had been generated on one and the same sequencing platform. The number of donors typed differed by locus, with about 629-640 for A, B, C, DRB1 and DQB1, 522 for DQA1, 600 to 610 for DPA1, and some 440 for DPB1. In the later analysis, no new phenotypic data were used to find candidate immune exposures; instead, reliance was placed on TCR beta sequences and their occurrence across donors. The study was designed to test whether signatures of past pathogen exposure could be identified by cataloging public T cell receptors. To predict cytomegalovirus infection status, the study brought together high-throughput TCR immunosequencing, statistical association of individual TCRs with disease status, and machine learning. In a later genetic analysis, genome-wide SNP genotypes for about three fifths of the 666 donors were used, and that subset was treated as a discovery cohort. About five DR-DQ haplotypes were treated as single units for association and clustering because of strong linkage in the cohort. Donor age, sex, ethnicity and CMV serostatus were compiled alongside the repertoire data. To decide whether each TCR beta V gene segment behaved as functional or pseudogenic, an earlier analysis of several hundred of the donors relied on high-throughput TCR beta sequencing. Approximately 300 gigabases of sequencing data and approximately 85 million unique TCR sequences were included in an early release covering about 620 HLA-typed donors. To study patterns of TCR occurrence, a later analysis re-analyzed previously published TCR beta repertoires from around 670 donors and added high-resolution HLA genotyping. The study profiled the T cell repertoires of 550 to 700 subjects by immunosequencing and related them to cytomegalovirus serostatus. The genetic ancestry cluster associated with self-reported Caucasian donors included around 76% of the approximately 430 genotyped donors. HLA typing included class I and class II loci at four-digit resolution.

Findings and caveats that apply to the study as a whole: In a later genetic analysis, fewer N-insertions in productive TCRs were reported among donors in an Asian-associated ancestry cluster than the approximately 630-donor mean. Linkage disequilibrium might explain the correlated functional status among segregating V segments, but an unknown experimental factor could not be ruled out. In the study, around 160 TCR beta chains were listed as associated with cytomegalovirus. A few of the identified cytomegalovirus-associated TCR beta chains were confirmed in vitro to be specific for cytomegalovirus antigens. Strong co-occurrence of HLA alleles, especially DR and DQ, made assigning TCR associations to individual alleles difficult. Around 16 rarely observed V segments, including chromosome 9 orphons, were excluded from the earlier analysis of a few hundred of the donors because counts were too low. In a later genetic analysis, a missense DCLRE1C variant was associated with V-gene and J-gene trimming of TCR beta chains, and the association was replicated in an independent cohort. Several of the top co-occurrence clusters appeared to be linked to parvovirus B19, influenza, CMV and Epstein-Barr virus, according to a later analysis. While some public TCRs were present in many individuals, most TCR sequences turned up only very rarely across donors. Presence/absence analyses assumed roughly uniform sequencing depth across donors, an assumption that may not hold. According to a later analysis, TCR association rates differed among HLA loci, with DRB1 alleles showing the most associated TCRs and HLA-C alleles showing the fewest. The only immune exposure information available for the cohort was CMV serostatus. In both the original and validation cohorts, the classifier was reported to diagnose cytomegalovirus status with high specificity and sensitivity. A cluster of highly shared sequence variants was judged likely to represent a technical artifact of the sequencing pipeline. An earlier analysis of roughly 570 of the donors showed that most TCR beta V segments appeared in productive rearrangements either about 90% or about 30% of the time, which broadly matched IMGT annotations. Some IMGT-functional V segments, including TRBV6-2 and TRBV6-3, could not be distinguished by the 87-base-pair reads and were therefore excluded. A further reported finding was that TCR beta sequences accurately predicted the HLA-A and HLA-B alleles for most subjects in the first cohort. The cohort was sequenced for TCR beta chains only, and without alpha or paired-chain data the features that could be detected were limited. At a false discovery rate of 0.05, a later analysis linked roughly 17,000 TCR beta sequences to specific HLA alleles. It was suggested by the authors that the approach could potentially be generalized to other disease states and immunological phenotypes. Most CMV-associated TCR beta chains appeared to be HLA-restricted in a later analysis, and the HLA associations seemed to be driven largely by CMV exposure. A later analysis found that HLA-associated TCR beta chains were more clonally expanded and had lower generation probabilities than equally common non-associated chains. Because some donors lacked HLA typing at each locus, the association tests relied only on the typed subset.

In total, fewer than 750 healthy bone marrow donors made up the cohort. At the time of sampling, every cohort member was nominally healthy, though immune exposures that went unrecorded were likely present. The donor tested CMV seronegative, placing the donor among the roughly 350 seronegative members of the cohort. A peripheral blood sample was provided by each donor, and peripheral blood mononuclear cells were used for TCR beta sequencing. Genomic DNA was extracted from the blood cell samples with the Qiagen DNeasy Blood Extraction Kit. Taken from cysteine to phenylalanine, the CDR3 has 15 residues. Solely the CDR3 DNA is kept, with 45 bases framed from the first base. V loses 0 bases of germline sequence and J loses 0 bases, and the interval between the two ends is 8 bases. The CDR1 and CDR2 encoded by the germline V gene are LGHNA and YSLEER.

Sequencing input: PBMCs. The TCR was taken from a man aged 50 to 60 in good health and CMV-seronegative. The chain uses TRBV4-3 and TRBJ1-2, with the D gene not clear enough to name. The DNA is as follows: TGCGCCAGCAGCCAAGAACGAATAGCTAACTATGGCTACACCTTC. Translated, it gives CASSQERIANYGYTF.